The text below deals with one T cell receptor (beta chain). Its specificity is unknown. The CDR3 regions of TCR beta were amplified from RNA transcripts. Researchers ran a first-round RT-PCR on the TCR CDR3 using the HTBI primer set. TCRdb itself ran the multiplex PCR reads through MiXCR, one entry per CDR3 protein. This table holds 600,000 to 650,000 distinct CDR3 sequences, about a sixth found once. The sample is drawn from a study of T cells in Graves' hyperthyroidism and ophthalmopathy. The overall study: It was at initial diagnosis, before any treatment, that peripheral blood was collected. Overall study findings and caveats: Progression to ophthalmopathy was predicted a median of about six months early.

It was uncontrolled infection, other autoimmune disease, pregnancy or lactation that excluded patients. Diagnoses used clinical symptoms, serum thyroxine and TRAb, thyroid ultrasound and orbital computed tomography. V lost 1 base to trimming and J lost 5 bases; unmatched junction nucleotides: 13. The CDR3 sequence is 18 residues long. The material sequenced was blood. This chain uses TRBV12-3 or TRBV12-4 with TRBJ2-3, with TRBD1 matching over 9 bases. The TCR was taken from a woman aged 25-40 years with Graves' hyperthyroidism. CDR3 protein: CASSLGYGTGKDKDTQYF. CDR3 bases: TGTGCCAGCAGTTTAGGGTATGGGACAGGGAAAGATAAAGATACGCAGTATTTT.